These 11 T cell receptor beta chains originate from one sample sequenced in a study of graft-versus-host responses after intestinal transplantation. The table came from immunoSEQ multiplex PCR; TCRdb's copy has only in-frame clones and leaves some out. The sample has about 51,000 clones; roughly 90% are singletons. Their antigen targets remain unknown. Sample: unstimulated CD4+ T cells sorted from spleen or lymph node cells, taken before transplant. These receptors were collected from a human donor who was the organ donor for an intestinal transplant.

This chain uses TRBV15 with TRBJ2-5, with TRBD1 matching over 7 bases. Germline CDR1 reads LNHNV; CDR2 reads YYDKDF (reference sequence). The CDR3 has 17 amino acids. Unmatched junction bases numbered 14, after V lost 5 bases and J lost 2 bases. For the CDR3, the DNA is TGTGCCACCAGCCCGAAAGGGCGACAGGGCTATCAAGAGACCCAGTACTTC. Translation: CATSPKGRQGYQETQYF.

This sequence joins TRBV2 and TRBJ2-5; a weak D match, TRBD2 (6 bases). Germline V gives CDR1 SNHLY, CDR2 FYNNEI. The V and J ends lost 4 bases and 5 bases respectively, with 8 bases between them. The CDR3 covers 12 residues. CDR3 DNA: TGTGCCAGCAGTGCTAGCGTGGAGACCCAGTACTTC. Translating gives CASSASVETQYF.

The rearrangement joins TRBV19 to TRBJ2-5; D gene uncertain. V lost 7 bases to trimming and J lost 5 bases, with 14 bases between them. Germline V CDR1 and CDR2: LNHDA, SQIVND (reference sequence). This CDR3 has 13 residues. CDR3 residues: CASTQPGRETQYF. CDR3 DNA: TGTGCCAGTACTCAACCAGGTCGGGAGACCCAGTACTTC.

The rearrangement joins TRBV4-2 to TRBJ2-1, with a weak D call TRBD2 (6 bases). V was shortened by 0 bases and J by 3 bases, with 12 bases between the two germline ends. The germline V gene has CDR1 LGHNA and CDR2 YNFKEQ. This CDR3 region has 16 residues. DNA of the CDR3: TGTGCCAGCAGCCAAGATCAGTTTAGCGGCTACAATGAGCAGTTCTTC. Its protein is CASSQDQFSGYNEQFF.

This clone was recorded a few times. The chain links TRBV5-6 to TRBJ1-2; a weak D match, TRBD1 (5 bases). The CDR3 totals 14 residues. V was pared by 4 bases and J by 4 bases, with 14 bases between. CDR1 and CDR2 (germline): SGHDT, YYEEEE. The chain's CDR3 is CASSPRMTVYGYTF. Written as DNA, the CDR3 is TGTGCCAGCAGCCCTAGGATGACAGTCTATGGCTACACCTTC.

The J gene is TRBJ1-5, the V gene TRBV4-3; D is perhaps TRBD1 (6 bases). The CDR3 runs to 18 residues. Per germline, CDR1 LGHNA and CDR2 YSLEER. V dropped 0 bases and J dropped 6 bases, with 21 bases sitting between them. CDR3 residues: CASSQERPGGREGQPQHF. The CDR3 DNA reads as TGCGCCAGCAGCCAAGAGCGGCCGGGGGGGCGTGAGGGTCAGCCCCAGCATTTT.

This clone is a singleton in its sample. The chain links TRBV4-1 to TRBJ2-2; 12 bases line up with TRBD2. Trimming took 0 bases from V and 5 from J; bases not matched to a gene: 4. This CDR3 contains 17 residues. Per germline, CDR1 MGHRA and CDR2 YSYEKL. The CDR3 DNA reads as TGCGCCAGCAGCCAAGATCGACTAGCGGGAGAGACCGGGGAGCTGTTTTTT. Amino acid sequence: CASSQDRLAGETGELFF.

On this clone: A read error may produce the germline difference seen at one junction end. The V and J genes are TRBV2 and TRBJ2-7, with D perhaps being TRBD1 or TRBD2 (5 bases each). Germline loops: CDR1 SNHLY, CDR2 FYNNEI. The length of the CDR3 is 14 residues. Here the CDR3 reads CASREGTPAGEQYF. The CDR3 DNA reads TGTGCCAGCAGGGAAGGGACGCCGGCGGGCGAGCAGTACTTC. The whole variable domain, filled in from reference TRBV2 and TRBJ2-7, reads EPEVTQTPSHQVTQMGQEVILRCVPISNHLYFYWYRQILGQKVEFLVSFYNNEISEKSEIFDDQFSVERPDGSNFTLKIRSTKLEDSAMYFCASREGTPAGEQYFGPGTRLTVT.

The CDR3 sequence is CASSYTRGETQYF. The CDR3, as DNA: TGTGCCAGCAGCTACACTAGAGGAGAGACCCAGTACTTC. The chain recombines TRBV5-4 with TRBJ2-5, with D tentatively TRBD2 (5 bases). Trimming removed 3 bases at V and 4 bases at J, with 10 bases between. This CDR3 has 13 amino acids. Per the germline V gene, CDR1 is SGHNT and CDR2 is YYREEE (reference sequence).

This clone was picked up a small number of times. One end of the junction does not line up with germline, which may come from a read error. This chain connects TRBV6-6 to TRBJ2-2; D is unclear. From germline, CDR1 is MNHNY and CDR2 SVGAGI (reference sequence). CDR3 length: 15 residues. The CDR3 spells CASSYSRSPTRELFF. The CDR3 coding sequence is TGTGCCAGCAGTTACAGTAGATCCCCCACCCGGGAGCTGTTTTTT.

The chain recombines TRBV6-6 with TRBJ1-1; D is uncertain. Trimming left V 5 bases short and J 1 base short, with 5 bases between. CDR3 length: 12 amino acids. Germline V gene data show CDR1 as MNHNY and CDR2 as SVGAGI (reference sequence). The CDR3 nucleotides read TGTGCCAGCAGTCGACAGAACACTGAAGCTTTCTTT. Amino acids: CASSRQNTEAFF.